These T cell receptor beta chains were read from a single sample in a study of shared clonotypes between healthy human individuals. Here immunoSEQ multiplex PCR was the method, and the copy in TCRdb shows in-frame clones only, minus some. In the table there are about 580,000 clones, roughly 98% of which are singletons. Sequenced sample: naive CD8+ T cells sorted from blood. The receptors shown here come from a man aged 30 to 39 in good health. Both conserved end residues are part of each CDR3. D genes are given only for firm matches. The listing skips clone size in some rows; elsewhere it reads once, few, many or a size class.

j_call: TRBJ1-5; clone_size: .; d_call: .; v_call: TRBV29-1; cdr3_nt: TGCAGCGTTGTCCATAGCAATCAGCCCCAGCATTTT; cdr3_aa: CSVVHSNQPQHF
j_call: TRBJ2-3; clone_size: .; d_call: .; v_call: TRBV27; cdr3_nt: TGTGCCAGCAGTTCGCTCCGGGATACGCAGTATTTT; cdr3_aa: CASSSLRDTQYF
j_call: TRBJ1-2; clone_size: .; d_call: TRBD1; v_call: TRBV27; cdr3_nt: TGTGCCAGCAGTTTAAATAGGGACAGGGATGATGGCTACACCTTC; cdr3_aa: CASSLNRDRDDGYTF
j_call: TRBJ2-7; clone_size: .; d_call: .; v_call: TRBV2; cdr3_nt: TGTGCCAGCAGTGACTCGGCGCCCGAGCAGTACTTC; cdr3_aa: CASSDSAPEQYF
j_call: TRBJ2-5; clone_size: .; d_call: .; v_call: TRBV6-5; cdr3_nt: TGTGCCAGCAGAATAGTTGGGGGGCAAGAGACCCAGTACTTC; cdr3_aa: CASRIVGGQETQYF
j_call: TRBJ2-7; clone_size: .; d_call: .; v_call: TRBV7-7; cdr3_nt: TGTGCCAGCAGCCCCGTAGCGGAGGCCCCGGGCGAGCAGTACTTC; cdr3_aa: CASSPVAEAPGEQYF
j_call: TRBJ2-1; clone_size: .; d_call: TRBD1; v_call: TRBV11-2; cdr3_nt: TGTGCCAGCAGCTACGGACAGGGGGGGCACAATGAGCAGTTCTTC; cdr3_aa: CASSYGQGGHNEQFF
j_call: TRBJ2-1; clone_size: once; d_call: .; v_call: TRBV11-2; cdr3_nt: TGTGCCAGCAGCCTCGACCGCAATGAGCAGTTCTTC; cdr3_aa: CASSLDRNEQFF
j_call: TRBJ1-5; clone_size: .; d_call: .; v_call: TRBV27; cdr3_nt: TGTGCCAGCAGTCGCGGGACAAATAGCAATCAGCCCCAGCATTTT; cdr3_aa: CASSRGTNSNQPQHF
j_call: TRBJ2-7; clone_size: .; d_call: TRBD2; v_call: TRBV13; cdr3_nt: TGTGCCAGCAGCTTCTCACTAGCGGGAAACTACGAGCAGTACTTC; cdr3_aa: CASSFSLAGNYEQYF
j_call: TRBJ2-7; clone_size: .; d_call: TRBD2; v_call: TRBV30; cdr3_nt: TGTGCCTGGACATCCAGCGGGAGCAACGAGCAGTACTTC; cdr3_aa: CAWTSSGSNEQYF
j_call: TRBJ2-5; clone_size: .; d_call: .; v_call: TRBV13; cdr3_nt: TGTGCCAGCAGCTCACTAGGGGAGACCCAGTACTTC; cdr3_aa: CASSSLGETQYF
j_call: TRBJ2-7; clone_size: .; d_call: .; v_call: TRBV29-1; cdr3_nt: TGCAGTGTATATGCTCGCGGATCCTTCTCCTACGAGCAGTACTTC; cdr3_aa: CSVYARGSFSYEQYF
j_call: TRBJ2-5; clone_size: .; d_call: .; v_call: TRBV9; cdr3_nt: TGTGCCAGCAGCCCCGAAGGGGGGTCCCCAGAGACCCAGTACTTC; cdr3_aa: CASSPEGGSPETQYF
j_call: TRBJ2-1; clone_size: .; d_call: .; v_call: TRBV28; cdr3_nt: TGTGCCAGCGGCTACAATGAGCAGTTCTTC; cdr3_aa: CASGYNEQFF
j_call: TRBJ2-2; clone_size: .; d_call: TRBD2; v_call: TRBV7-9; cdr3_nt: TGTGCCAGCAGCTCGACCCGAATTACTAGCGGGAGGGCCGGCGGGGAGCTGTTTTTT; cdr3_aa: CASSSTRITSGRAGGELFF
j_call: TRBJ2-1; clone_size: .; d_call: TRBD1; v_call: TRBV14; cdr3_nt: TGTGCCAGCAGCCGCGGACAGGGCCTGGGACATGAGCAGTTCTTC; cdr3_aa: CASSRGQGLGHEQFF
j_call: TRBJ2-5; clone_size: .; d_call: .; v_call: TRBV7-9; cdr3_nt: TGTGCCAGCAGCTTAGACGGGTTCATGGAGACCCAGTACTTC; cdr3_aa: CASSLDGFMETQYF
j_call: TRBJ2-2; clone_size: .; d_call: .; v_call: TRBV4-3; cdr3_nt: TGCGCCAGCAGCCAAGACCGGGCCGGGGAGCTGTTTTTT; cdr3_aa: CASSQDRAGELFF
j_call: TRBJ2-5; clone_size: .; d_call: TRBD1; v_call: TRBV9; cdr3_nt: TGTGCCAGCAGCGCTTGGACAGGGCAAGAGACCCAGTACTTC; cdr3_aa: CASSAWTGQETQYF
j_call: TRBJ2-2; clone_size: .; d_call: .; v_call: TRBV9; cdr3_nt: TGTGCCAGCAGCTCACTGGTCGGGGAGCTGTTTTTT; cdr3_aa: CASSSLVGELFF
j_call: TRBJ2-2; clone_size: .; d_call: .; v_call: TRBV5-4; cdr3_nt: TGTGCCAGCAGCCAGGGGTGGGACCTTGGGACCGGGGAGCTGTTTTTT; cdr3_aa: CASSQGWDLGTGELFF
j_call: TRBJ2-7; clone_size: .; d_call: TRBD1; v_call: TRBV5-1; cdr3_nt: TGCGCCAGCAGCTTGGCTACAGGGGCCTACGAGCAGTACTTC; cdr3_aa: CASSLATGAYEQYF
j_call: TRBJ1-2; clone_size: .; d_call: TRBD1; v_call: TRBV11-2; cdr3_nt: TGTGCCAGCAGCTTAGGACAGGGGATAGGCTATGGCTACACCTTC; cdr3_aa: CASSLGQGIGYGYTF
j_call: TRBJ2-1; clone_size: .; d_call: .; v_call: TRBV28; cdr3_nt: TGTGCCAGCACCCTGACCCGGGGCGATGAGCAGTTCTTC; cdr3_aa: CASTLTRGDEQFF
j_call: TRBJ2-2; clone_size: .; d_call: .; v_call: TRBV4-2; cdr3_nt: TGTGCCAGCAGCCAAGGTACCGGGGAGCTGTTTTTT; cdr3_aa: CASSQGTGELFF
j_call: TRBJ2-7; clone_size: .; d_call: TRBD1; v_call: TRBV6-1; cdr3_nt: TGTGCCAGCAGCCACAGGGGGCTTTCGTACGAGCAGTACTTC; cdr3_aa: CASSHRGLSYEQYF
j_call: TRBJ2-7; clone_size: .; d_call: .; v_call: TRBV7-9; cdr3_nt: TGTGCCAGCAGCCTTGTCGGCGAGCAGTACTTC; cdr3_aa: CASSLVGEQYF
j_call: TRBJ1-5; clone_size: .; d_call: TRBD1; v_call: TRBV18; cdr3_nt: TGTGCCAGCTCACCCCAGGGGGTAAAGGGTCAGCCCCAGCATTTT; cdr3_aa: CASSPQGVKGQPQHF
j_call: TRBJ2-7; clone_size: once; d_call: .; v_call: TRBV7-9; cdr3_nt: TGTGCCAGCAGCTTAGGATCTCTAAAAACAACCTACGAGCAGTACTTC; cdr3_aa: CASSLGSLKTTYEQYF
j_call: TRBJ2-7; clone_size: few; d_call: .; v_call: TRBV7-9; cdr3_nt: TGTGCCAGCAGCATTACAGGGTACGAGCAGTACTTC; cdr3_aa: CASSITGYEQYF
j_call: TRBJ2-1; clone_size: .; d_call: TRBD2; v_call: TRBV7-9; cdr3_nt: TGTGCCAGCAGCTCGGGACTAGCGGGATTCTACAATGAGCAGTTCTTC; cdr3_aa: CASSSGLAGFYNEQFF
j_call: TRBJ1-6; clone_size: .; d_call: .; v_call: TRBV27; cdr3_nt: TGTGCCAGCAGTCCGCTACAGGGCCTCGCCTATAATTCACCCCTCCACTTT; cdr3_aa: CASSPLQGLAYNSPLHF
j_call: TRBJ2-3; clone_size: .; d_call: TRBD2; v_call: TRBV5-1; cdr3_nt: TGCGCCAGCAGCTTGGGGGAGGGAGCACATACGCAGTATTTT; cdr3_aa: CASSLGEGAHTQYF
j_call: TRBJ2-2; clone_size: .; d_call: .; v_call: TRBV7-9; cdr3_nt: TGTGCCCACGCAGGGGGAGGGAACACCGGGGAGCTGTTTTTT; cdr3_aa: CAHAGGGNTGELFF
j_call: TRBJ1-1; clone_size: .; d_call: TRBD1; v_call: TRBV9; cdr3_nt: TGTGCCAGCAGCGACCGGGACAGTTACACTGAAGCTTTCTTT; cdr3_aa: CASSDRDSYTEAFF
j_call: TRBJ1-5; clone_size: .; d_call: TRBD1; v_call: TRBV19; cdr3_nt: TGTGCCAGTAGCATCCTCGGGACAGCTAGCAATCAGCCCCAGCATTTT; cdr3_aa: CASSILGTASNQPQHF
j_call: TRBJ1-2; clone_size: .; d_call: .; v_call: TRBV7-2; cdr3_nt: TGTGCCAGCAGCTTAGGTGGATTCTATGGCTACACCTTC; cdr3_aa: CASSLGGFYGYTF
j_call: TRBJ2-7; clone_size: .; d_call: TRBD2; v_call: TRBV7-9; cdr3_nt: TGTGCCAGCAGCTTGGGGGAGGGGACCATATACACCTACGAGCAGTACTTC; cdr3_aa: CASSLGEGTIYTYEQYF
j_call: TRBJ2-7; clone_size: once; d_call: .; v_call: TRBV15; cdr3_nt: TGTGCCACCAGCCTCCGACGGGGGGCTGACGAGCAGTACTTC; cdr3_aa: CATSLRRGADEQYF
j_call: TRBJ1-2; clone_size: .; d_call: .; v_call: TRBV2; cdr3_nt: TGTGCCAGTATCCCTGACAGAATTTCTAACTATGGCTACACCTTC; cdr3_aa: CASIPDRISNYGYTF
j_call: TRBJ2-7; clone_size: .; d_call: TRBD2; v_call: TRBV6-6; cdr3_nt: TGTGCCAGCAGCTCCTCTAGCGGGAACTACGAGCAGTACTTC; cdr3_aa: CASSSSSGNYEQYF
j_call: TRBJ2-3; clone_size: .; d_call: TRBD2; v_call: TRBV29-1; cdr3_nt: TGCAGCGTTGAAGAGTCTAGCGGGAGGGGCTATACGCAGTATTTT; cdr3_aa: CSVEESSGRGYTQYF
j_call: TRBJ2-3; clone_size: .; d_call: TRBD2; v_call: TRBV7-9; cdr3_nt: TGTGCCAGCAGCTCCCGGACTAGCGGGAGAGATACGCAGTATTTT; cdr3_aa: CASSSRTSGRDTQYF
j_call: TRBJ2-7; clone_size: .; d_call: .; v_call: TRBV13; cdr3_nt: TGTGCCAGCAGCCCCCTCGGGAGTAACACCTACGAGCAGTACTTC; cdr3_aa: CASSPLGSNTYEQYF
j_call: TRBJ1-5; clone_size: .; d_call: .; v_call: TRBV28; cdr3_nt: TGTGCCAGCAGTTTAGGACGTACTTCTGGCAATCAGCCCCAGCATTTT; cdr3_aa: CASSLGRTSGNQPQHF
j_call: TRBJ1-5; clone_size: .; d_call: .; v_call: TRBV28; cdr3_nt: TGTGCCAGCAGTTCACCCCTTGGAGGGCAGCCCCAGCATTTT; cdr3_aa: CASSSPLGGQPQHF
j_call: TRBJ1-1; clone_size: .; d_call: .; v_call: TRBV21-1; cdr3_nt: TGTGCCAGCAGCAGCCCAGGGAGGAACACTGAAGCTTTCTTT; cdr3_aa: CASSSPGRNTEAFF
j_call: TRBJ1-4; clone_size: .; d_call: .; v_call: TRBV7-9; cdr3_nt: TGTGCCAGCAGCTTCTCAGAAAGGCTAACGAATGAAAAACTGTTTTTT; cdr3_aa: CASSFSERLTNEKLFF